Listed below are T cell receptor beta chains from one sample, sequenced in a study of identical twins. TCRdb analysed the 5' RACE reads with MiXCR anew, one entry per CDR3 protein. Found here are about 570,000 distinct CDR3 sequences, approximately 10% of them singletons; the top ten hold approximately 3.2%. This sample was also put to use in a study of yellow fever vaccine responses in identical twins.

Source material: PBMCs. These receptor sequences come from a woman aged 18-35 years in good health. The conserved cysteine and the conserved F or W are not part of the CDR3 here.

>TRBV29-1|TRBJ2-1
SVRTISYNERF
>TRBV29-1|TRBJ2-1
SVDGGGARNEQF
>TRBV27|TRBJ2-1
ASSRSIGTGGSSYNEQF
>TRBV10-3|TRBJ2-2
AIPGTESTGELF
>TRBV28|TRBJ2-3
ASSRGQGSRTTDTQY
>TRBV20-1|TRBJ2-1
SADWLAGGYNEQF
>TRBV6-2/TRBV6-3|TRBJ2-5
ASSRLQGNGAETQY
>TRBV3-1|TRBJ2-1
ASSQGQFSEQF
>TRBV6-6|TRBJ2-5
ASMWEETQY
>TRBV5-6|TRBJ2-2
ASSLSSGELF
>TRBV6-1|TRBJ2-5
ASSGFFDKWETQY
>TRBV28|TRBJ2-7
ASSLPGQFTYEQY
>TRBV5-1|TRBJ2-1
ASSLRVAGEGQF
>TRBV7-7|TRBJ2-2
ASSLLGQGHGELF
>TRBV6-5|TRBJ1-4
ASSYSGTEDEKLF
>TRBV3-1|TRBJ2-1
ASSQEGRRNTYNEQF
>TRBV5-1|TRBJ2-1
ASSLGQGVRVLNEQF
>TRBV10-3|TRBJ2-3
AISESGGVSTDTQY
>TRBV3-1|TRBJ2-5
ASSQDRSETQY
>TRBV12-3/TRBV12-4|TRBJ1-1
ASNRGFMNTEAF
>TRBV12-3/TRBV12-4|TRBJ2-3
ASNLADTTDTQY
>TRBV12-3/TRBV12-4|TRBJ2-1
ASSGSGDEQF
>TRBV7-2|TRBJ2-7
ASSLGGHPSYEQY
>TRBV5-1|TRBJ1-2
ASSFSGQEGSGYT
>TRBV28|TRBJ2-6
ASSLPSGANVLT
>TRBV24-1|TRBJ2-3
ATSDQTGGADTQY
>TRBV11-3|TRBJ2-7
ASSPGGGQGYEQY
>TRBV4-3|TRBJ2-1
ASSQERTSGRLYNEQF
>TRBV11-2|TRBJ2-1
ASSFRLRDGTSGNNEQF
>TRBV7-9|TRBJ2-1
ASSLGLSAEQF
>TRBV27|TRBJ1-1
ASSLGGQGAF
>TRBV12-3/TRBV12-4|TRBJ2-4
ASGNRGGDIQY
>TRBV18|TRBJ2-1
ASSPPAGSNEQF
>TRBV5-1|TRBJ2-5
ASSLNSGGETQY
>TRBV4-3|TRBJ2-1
ASSQDQGGSNEQF
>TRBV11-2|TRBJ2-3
ASEKTSGVYTQY
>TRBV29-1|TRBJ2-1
SALSKPTRNNEQF
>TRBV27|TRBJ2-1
ASSFSAGGSYNEQF
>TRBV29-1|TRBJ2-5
SIAGGSVEETQY
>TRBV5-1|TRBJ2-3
ASSASQASTDTQY
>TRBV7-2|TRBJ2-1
ASSPSRARNIEQF
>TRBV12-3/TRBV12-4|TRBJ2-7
ASSPGGQPYSYEQY
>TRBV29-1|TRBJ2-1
SVIGAGNEQF
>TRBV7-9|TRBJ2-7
ASSLYGGPSYEQY
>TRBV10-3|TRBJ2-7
AIRPGLETYEQY
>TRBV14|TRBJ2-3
ASSQAGLADLTDTQY
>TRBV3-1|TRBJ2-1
ASSRRATGDIYNEQF
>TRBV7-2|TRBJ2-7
ASSSPFRAYEQY
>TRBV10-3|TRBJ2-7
AIPPGHWTSGSNRSSYEQY
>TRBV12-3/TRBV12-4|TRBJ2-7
ASSLASMGPYYEQY
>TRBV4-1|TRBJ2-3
ASSPRTSGPDTDTQY
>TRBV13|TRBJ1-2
ASSQGGYYGYT
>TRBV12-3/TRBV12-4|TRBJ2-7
ASSRFRLGEQY
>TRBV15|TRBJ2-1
ATSRDPLREQF
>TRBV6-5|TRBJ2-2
ASSRVGGELF
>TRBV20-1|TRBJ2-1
SARDIGLAEVYNEQF
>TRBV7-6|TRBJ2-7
ASSSRQGFAYEQY